The following is a TCR beta chain sequence with its context. Its antigen is unidentified. The data were taken from a study of cytomegalovirus exposure and HLA in healthy donors. V gave up 1 base and J gave up 2 bases, with 10 bases separating them. Germline V gene sequence: CDR1 SGHNT, CDR2 YYREEE (reference sequence). This CDR3 contains 14 residues. The study, taken as a whole, reports: Some TCR beta chains (around 180 of them) were listed as cytomegalovirus-associated.

13 Jbeta primers and 60 Vbeta primers were used for the PCR. The table came from immunoSEQ multiplex PCR; TCRdb's copy has only in-frame clones and leaves some out. This repertoire includes 100,000 to 150,000 clones. The genes are TRBV5-4 and TRBJ2-7; a possible D gene is TRBD2 (5 bases). The sequence derives from a man aged 40-49 years in good health and CMV-seronegative. Material for sequencing was PBMCs. CDR3 sequence reads: CASSLFGVTYEQYF. For the CDR3, the DNA is TGTGCCAGCAGCTTGTTCGGGGTGACCTACGAGCAGTACTTC.